This record concerns one T cell receptor beta chain sequence. Other DNA sequences in the sample encode the same CDR3. The data originate from a study of blood T cell repertoires in COVID-19. Per the original methods: Cell counts per sample came from amplifying reference gene primers. Only in-frame clones appear in the TCRdb table, and some are missing; sequencing was by immunoSEQ multiplex PCR. V, J and clone size derive from that table, while D and trimming were established from the DNA sequence. The sample yields about 270,000 clones, approximately 77% seen once. This CDR3 spans 14 amino acids. Germline assignment: CDR1 SNHLY and CDR2 FYNNEI. Trimming cost V 6 bases and J 4 bases; bases outside gene matches: 3.

Sequences were obtained from peripheral blood. J is TRBJ2-1 and V is TRBV2; 10 bases fit TRBD2. This TCR was sampled from a woman aged 18-29 years with acute or convalescent COVID-19. The CDR3 here is CASRTSGLYNEQFF. The DNA for the CDR3 is TGTGCCAGCAGGACTAGCGGGCTTTACAATGAGCAGTTCTTC.